This T cell receptor (beta chain) stems from a study of Tregs in tolerant kidney transplant recipients. Unstimulated regulatory T cells (CD4+CD25+CD127-), CD4+CD25- non-regulatory cells, CD4 and CD8 cells were FACS-sorted from thawed PBMCs. The CDR3 has 16 amino acids. J lost 1 base, V lost 5 bases, and 13 bases had no gene match. Germline values: CDR1 SQVTM, CDR2 ANQGSEA. Assay: immunoSEQ multiplex PCR; the TCRdb copy retains only in-frame clones and omits some. The sample has some 240,000 clones, roughly four fifths seen once. This clone was found a few times. Its matching antigen is unknown. Study findings and constraints: Few patients were studied, so findings need validation in larger groups.

The TCR originated in a human donor in good health. The chain has TRBV29-1 and TRBJ1-1; TRBD1 matches at 7 bases. The sample consisted of CD4+ T cells from blood. The CDR3 loop reads CSVKGTVSFSNTEAFF. The CDR3 nucleotides read TGCAGCGTTAAGGGGACAGTCTCCTTCTCGAACACTGAAGCTTTCTTT. The full variable domain, in which reference TRBV29-1 and TRBJ1-1 provide the parts outside the CDR3, is SAVISQKPSRDICQRGTSLTIQCQVDSQVTMMFWYRQQPGQSLTLIATANQGSEATYESGFVIDKFPISRPNLTFSTLTVSNMSPEDSSIYLCSVKGTVSFSNTEAFFGQGTRLTVV.